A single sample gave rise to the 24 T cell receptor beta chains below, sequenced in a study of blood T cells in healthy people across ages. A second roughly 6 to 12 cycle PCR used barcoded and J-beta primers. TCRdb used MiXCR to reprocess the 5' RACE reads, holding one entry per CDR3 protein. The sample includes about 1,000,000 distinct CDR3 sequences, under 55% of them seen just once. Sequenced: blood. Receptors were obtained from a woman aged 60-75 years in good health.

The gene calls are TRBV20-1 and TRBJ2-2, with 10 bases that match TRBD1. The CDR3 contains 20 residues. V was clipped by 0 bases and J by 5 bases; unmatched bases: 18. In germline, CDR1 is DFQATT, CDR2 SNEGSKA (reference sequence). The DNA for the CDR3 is TGCAGTGCTAGAGATCTTCGGGACAGGGGACAGGCGAGGAGAACCGGGGAGCTGTTTTTT. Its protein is CSARDLRDRGQARRTGELFF.

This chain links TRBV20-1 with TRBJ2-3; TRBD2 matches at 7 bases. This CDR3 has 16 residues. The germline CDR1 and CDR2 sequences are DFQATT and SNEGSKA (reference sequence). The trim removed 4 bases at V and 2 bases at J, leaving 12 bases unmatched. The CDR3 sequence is CSAILGLEHTTDTQYF. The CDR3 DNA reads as TGCAGTGCTATACTCGGACTAGAACACACCACAGATACGCAGTATTTT.

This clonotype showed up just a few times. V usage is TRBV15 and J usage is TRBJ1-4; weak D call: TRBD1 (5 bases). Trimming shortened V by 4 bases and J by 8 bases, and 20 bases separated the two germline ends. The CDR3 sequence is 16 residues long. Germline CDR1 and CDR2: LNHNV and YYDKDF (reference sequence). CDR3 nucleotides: TGTGCCACCAGCACAGTATTGGAGGGGCGAGAGGAAAAACTGTTTTTT. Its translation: CATSTVLEGREEKLFF.

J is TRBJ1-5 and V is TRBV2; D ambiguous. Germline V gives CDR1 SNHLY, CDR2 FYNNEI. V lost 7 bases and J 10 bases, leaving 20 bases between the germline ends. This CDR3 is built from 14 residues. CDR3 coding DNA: TGTGCCAGCAACGGACGGTCCACAATCAGCCCCCAGCATTTT. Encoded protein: CASNGRSTISPQHF.

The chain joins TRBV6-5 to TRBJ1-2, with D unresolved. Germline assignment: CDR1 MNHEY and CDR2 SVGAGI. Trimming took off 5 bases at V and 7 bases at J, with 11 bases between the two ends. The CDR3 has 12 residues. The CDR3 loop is CASSPRGTGYTF. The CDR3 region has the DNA TGTGCCAGCAGTCCCCGCGGAACTGGCTACACCTTC.

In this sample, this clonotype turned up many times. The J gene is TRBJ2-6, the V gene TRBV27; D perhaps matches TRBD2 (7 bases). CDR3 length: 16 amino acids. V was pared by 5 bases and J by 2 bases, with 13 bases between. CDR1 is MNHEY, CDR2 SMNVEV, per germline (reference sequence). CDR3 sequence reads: CASSPRGAPGANVLTF. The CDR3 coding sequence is TGTGCCAGCAGTCCCCGGGGGGCCCCTGGGGCCAACGTCCTGACTTTC.

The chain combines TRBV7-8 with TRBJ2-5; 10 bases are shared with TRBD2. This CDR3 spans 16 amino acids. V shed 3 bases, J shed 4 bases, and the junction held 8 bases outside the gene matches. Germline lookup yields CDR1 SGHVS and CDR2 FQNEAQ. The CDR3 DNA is TGTGCCAGCAGCTTGGATCCTAGCGGGAGAGGAGAGACCCAGTACTTC. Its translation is CASSLDPSGRGETQYF. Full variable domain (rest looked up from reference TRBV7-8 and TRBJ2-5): GAGVSQSPRYKVAKRGQDVALRCDPISGHVSLFWYQQALGQGPEFLTYFQNEAQLDKSGLPSDRFFAERPEGSVSTLKIQRTQQEDSAVYLCASSLDPSGRGETQYFGPGTRLLVL.

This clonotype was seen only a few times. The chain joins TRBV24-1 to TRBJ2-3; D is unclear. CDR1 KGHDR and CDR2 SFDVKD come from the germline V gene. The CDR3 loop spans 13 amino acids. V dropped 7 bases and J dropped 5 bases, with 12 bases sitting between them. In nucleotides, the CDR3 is TGTGCCACCAGGTCATCGGCACGAGATACGCAGTATTTT. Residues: CATRSSARDTQYF.

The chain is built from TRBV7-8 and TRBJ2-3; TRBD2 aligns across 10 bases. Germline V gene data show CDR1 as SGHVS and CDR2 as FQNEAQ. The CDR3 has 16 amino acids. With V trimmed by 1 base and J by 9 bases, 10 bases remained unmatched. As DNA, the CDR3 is TGTGCCAGCAGCTTAGTTAGCCTAGCGGGAGACGGGACGCAGTATTTT. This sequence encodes CASSLVSLAGDGTQYF.

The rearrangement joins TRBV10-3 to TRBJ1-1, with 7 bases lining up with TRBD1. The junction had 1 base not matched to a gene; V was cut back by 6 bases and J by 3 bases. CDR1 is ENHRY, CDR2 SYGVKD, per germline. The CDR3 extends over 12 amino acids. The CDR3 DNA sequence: TGTGCCATCAGGCAGGGGGACACTGAAGCTTTCTTT. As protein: CAIRQGDTEAFF.

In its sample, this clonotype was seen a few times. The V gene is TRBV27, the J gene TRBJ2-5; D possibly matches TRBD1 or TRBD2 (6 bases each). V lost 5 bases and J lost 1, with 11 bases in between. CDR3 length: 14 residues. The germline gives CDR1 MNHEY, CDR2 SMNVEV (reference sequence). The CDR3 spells CASSRRGRQETQYF. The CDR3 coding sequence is TGTGCCAGCAGTAGACGGGGGCGCCAAGAGACCCAGTACTTC.

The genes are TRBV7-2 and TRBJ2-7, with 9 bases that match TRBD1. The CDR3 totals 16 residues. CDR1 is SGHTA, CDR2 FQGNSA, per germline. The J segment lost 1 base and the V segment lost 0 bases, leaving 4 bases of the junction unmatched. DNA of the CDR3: TGTGCCAGCAGCTTAGCGGGGGACAGGGAATCCTACGAGCAGTACTTC. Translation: CASSLAGDRESYEQYF.

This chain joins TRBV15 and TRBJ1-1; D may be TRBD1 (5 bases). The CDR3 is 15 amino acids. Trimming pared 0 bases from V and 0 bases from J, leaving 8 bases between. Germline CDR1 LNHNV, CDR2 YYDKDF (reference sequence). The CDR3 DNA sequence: TGTGCCACCAGCAGAGATCGGGGACTGAACACTGAAGCTTTCTTT. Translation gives CATSRDRGLNTEAFF.

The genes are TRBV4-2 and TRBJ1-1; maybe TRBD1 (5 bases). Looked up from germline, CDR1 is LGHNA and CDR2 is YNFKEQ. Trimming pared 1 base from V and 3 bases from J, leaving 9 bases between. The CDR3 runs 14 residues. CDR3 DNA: TGTGCCAGCAGCCAAGTCGACAGACACACTGAAGCTTTCTTT. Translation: CASSQVDRHTEAFF.

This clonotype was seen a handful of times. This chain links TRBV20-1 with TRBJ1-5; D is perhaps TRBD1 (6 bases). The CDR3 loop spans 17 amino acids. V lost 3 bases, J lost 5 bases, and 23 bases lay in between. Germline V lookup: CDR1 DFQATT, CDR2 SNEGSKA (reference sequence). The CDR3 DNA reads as TGCAGTGCTAGTAGTTGGTTTGGAGTGGGGGCCGATCAGCCCCAGCATTTT. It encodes CSASSWFGVGADQPQHF.

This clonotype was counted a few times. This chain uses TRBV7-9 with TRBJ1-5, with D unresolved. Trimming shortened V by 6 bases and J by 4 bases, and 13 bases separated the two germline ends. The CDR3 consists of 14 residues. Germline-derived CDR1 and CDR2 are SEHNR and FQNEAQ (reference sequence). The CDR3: CASSGGQWNQPQHF. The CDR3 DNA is TGTGCCAGCAGTGGCGGTCAATGGAATCAGCCCCAGCATTTT.

CDR3 region: CASSLIGQGLQPQHF. The CDR3 bases are TGTGCCAGCAGTTTAATAGGACAGGGGCTTCAGCCCCAGCATTTT. This chain links TRBV28 with TRBJ1-5, with 9 bases lining up with TRBD1. This CDR3 comprises 15 residues. CDR1 is MDHEN, CDR2 SYDVKM, per germline. J was trimmed by 6 bases and V by 2 bases; bases with no gene match: 5. The variable domain in full, with the rest retrieved from reference TRBV28 and TRBJ1-5, is DVKVTQSSRYLVKRTGEKVFLECVQDMDHENMFWYRQDPGLGLRLIYFSYDVKMKEKGDIPEGYSVSREKKERFSLILESASTNQTSMYLCASSLIGQGLQPQHFGDGTRLSIL.

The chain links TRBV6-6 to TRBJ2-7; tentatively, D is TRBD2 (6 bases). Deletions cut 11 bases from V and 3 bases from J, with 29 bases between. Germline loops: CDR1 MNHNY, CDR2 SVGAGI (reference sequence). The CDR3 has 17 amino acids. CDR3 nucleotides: TGTGCCGCGCGTGTCACGGGACTCCATTCGCGGATCTACGAGCAGTACTTC. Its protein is CAARVTGLHSRIYEQYF.

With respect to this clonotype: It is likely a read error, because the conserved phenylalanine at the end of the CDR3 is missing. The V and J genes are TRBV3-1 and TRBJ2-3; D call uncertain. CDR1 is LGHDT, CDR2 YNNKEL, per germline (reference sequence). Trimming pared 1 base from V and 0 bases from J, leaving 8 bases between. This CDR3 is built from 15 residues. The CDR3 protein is CASSQGGGSTDTQYV. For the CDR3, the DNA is TGTGCCAGCAGCCAAGGTGGCGGTAGCACAGATACGCAGTATGTT.

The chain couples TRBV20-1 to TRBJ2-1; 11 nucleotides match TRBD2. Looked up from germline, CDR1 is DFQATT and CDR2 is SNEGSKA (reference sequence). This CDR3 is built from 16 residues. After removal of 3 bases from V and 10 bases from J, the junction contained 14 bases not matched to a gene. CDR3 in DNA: TGCAGTGCTAGGGCGGCGGGACTAGCGGTCATGAGGGAGCAGTTCTTC. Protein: CSARAAGLAVMREQFF.

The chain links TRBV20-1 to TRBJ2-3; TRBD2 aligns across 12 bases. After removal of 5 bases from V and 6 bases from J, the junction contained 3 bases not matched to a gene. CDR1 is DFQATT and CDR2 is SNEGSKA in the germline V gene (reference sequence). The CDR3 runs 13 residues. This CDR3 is CSARTSGRDTQYF. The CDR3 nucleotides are TGCAGTGCTCGTACTAGCGGGAGGGATACGCAGTATTTT.

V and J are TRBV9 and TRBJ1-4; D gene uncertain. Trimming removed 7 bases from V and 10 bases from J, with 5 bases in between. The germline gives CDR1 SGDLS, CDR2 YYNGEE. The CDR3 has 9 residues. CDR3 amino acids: CASEGKLFF. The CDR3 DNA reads TGTGCCAGCGAGGGAAAACTGTTTTTT.

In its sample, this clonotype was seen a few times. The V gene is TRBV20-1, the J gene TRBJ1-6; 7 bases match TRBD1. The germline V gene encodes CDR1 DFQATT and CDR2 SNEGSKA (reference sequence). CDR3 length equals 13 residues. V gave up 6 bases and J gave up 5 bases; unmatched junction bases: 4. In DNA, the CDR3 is TGCAGTGCAAGACAGGGAAATAATTCACCCCTCCACTTT. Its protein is CSARQGNNSPLHF.

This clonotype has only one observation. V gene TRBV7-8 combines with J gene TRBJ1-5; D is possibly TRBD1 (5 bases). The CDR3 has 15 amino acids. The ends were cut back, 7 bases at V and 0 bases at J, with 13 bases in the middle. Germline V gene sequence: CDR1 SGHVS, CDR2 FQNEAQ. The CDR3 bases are TGTGCCAGCATGCAAGGGGACTATAGCAATCAGCCCCAGCATTTT. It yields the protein CASMQGDYSNQPQHF.